The T cell receptor beta chain described here comes from a study of OX40 agonist ivuxolimab in advanced cancers. In the study overall: Patients with hepatocellular carcinoma, melanoma, renal cell or head and neck cancer made up the dose-escalation patients. Patients were over 65% male with ages about 20 to 79, mean approximately 55.

The germline V gene encodes CDR1 SGHNT and CDR2 YYREEE (reference sequence). The CDR3 extends over 13 amino acids. V was trimmed by 8 bases and J by 5 bases, leaving 17 bases between them. Clones were sequenced by immunoSEQ multiplex PCR, and TCRdb holds only the in-frame ones, with some missing. Of about 77,000 clones listed, about four fifths are singletons. The rearrangement links TRBV5-4 to TRBJ2-7; tentatively, D is TRBD2 (6 bases). The receptor comes from an adult with an advanced solid tumor such as melanoma, head and neck, liver or kidney cancer. The material sequenced was CD4+ or CD8+ T cells sorted from blood, taken in a trial of the OX40 agonist ivuxolimab. The CDR3 coding sequence is TGTGCCAGGTCCCAGCGGGCTTGCGACGAGCAGTACTTC. This translates into CARSQRACDEQYF.